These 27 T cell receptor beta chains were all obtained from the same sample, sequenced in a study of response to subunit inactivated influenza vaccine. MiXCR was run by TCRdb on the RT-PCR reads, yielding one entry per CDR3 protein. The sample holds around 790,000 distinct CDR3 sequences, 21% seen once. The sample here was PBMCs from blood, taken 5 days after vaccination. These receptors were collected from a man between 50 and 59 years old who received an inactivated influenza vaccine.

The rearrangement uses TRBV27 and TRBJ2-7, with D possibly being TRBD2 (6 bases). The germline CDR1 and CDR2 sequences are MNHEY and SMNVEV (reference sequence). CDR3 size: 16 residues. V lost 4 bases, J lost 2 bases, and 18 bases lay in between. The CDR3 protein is CASSYNRERFTYEQYF. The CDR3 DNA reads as TGTGCCAGCAGTTATAACCGGGAGCGATTTACCTACGAGCAGTACTTC.

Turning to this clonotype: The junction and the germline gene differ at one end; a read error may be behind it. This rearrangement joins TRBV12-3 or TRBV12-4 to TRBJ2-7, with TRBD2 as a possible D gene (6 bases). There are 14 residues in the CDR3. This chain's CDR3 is CASRDDSSSVEHYF. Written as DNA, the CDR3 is TGTGCCAGCAGGGATGATAGCTCTAGCGTCGAGCACTACTTC.

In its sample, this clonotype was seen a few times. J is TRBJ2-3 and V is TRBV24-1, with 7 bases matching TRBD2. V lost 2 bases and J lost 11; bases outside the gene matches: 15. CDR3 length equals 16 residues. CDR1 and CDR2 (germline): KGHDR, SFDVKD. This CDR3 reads CATSDSSRDYTSEQYF. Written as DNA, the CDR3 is TGTGCCACCAGTGATTCGTCCCGGGACTATACGTCAGAGCAGTATTTT.

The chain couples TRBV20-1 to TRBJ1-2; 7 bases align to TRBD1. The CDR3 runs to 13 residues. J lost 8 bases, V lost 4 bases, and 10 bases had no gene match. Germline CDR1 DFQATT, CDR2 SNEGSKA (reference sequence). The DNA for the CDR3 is TGCAGTGCTAACCTAGGGGGCATGGCGGGCTACACCTTC. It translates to CSANLGGMAGYTF.

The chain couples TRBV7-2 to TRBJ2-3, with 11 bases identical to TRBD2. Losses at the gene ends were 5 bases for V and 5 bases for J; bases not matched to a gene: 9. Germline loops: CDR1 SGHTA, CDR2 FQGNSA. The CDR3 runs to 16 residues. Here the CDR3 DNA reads TGTGCCAGCAGCCCGCAGTGGCTAGCGGGGGGAGATACGCAGTATTTT. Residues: CASSPQWLAGGDTQYF.

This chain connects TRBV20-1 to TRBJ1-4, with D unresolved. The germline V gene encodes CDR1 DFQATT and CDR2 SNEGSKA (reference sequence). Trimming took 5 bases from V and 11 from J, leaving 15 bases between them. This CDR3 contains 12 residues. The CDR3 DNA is TGCAGTGCTCCAACAGCCGCGGCTAAACTGTTTTTT. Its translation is CSAPTAAAKLFF.

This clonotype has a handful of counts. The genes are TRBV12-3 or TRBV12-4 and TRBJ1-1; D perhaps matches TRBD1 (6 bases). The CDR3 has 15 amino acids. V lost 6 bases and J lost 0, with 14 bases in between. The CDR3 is CASSQLGQLNTEAFF. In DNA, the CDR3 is TGTGCCAGCAGCCAATTAGGACAGTTGAACACTGAAGCTTTCTTT.

The CDR3 DNA reads as TGTGCCAGCACCGCACTTATGCTAGCCAAAAACATTCAGTACTTC. Translated, it gives CASTALMLAKNIQYF. The chain employs TRBV5-6 and TRBJ2-4; no firm D call. This CDR3 has 15 amino acids. Looked up from germline, CDR1 is SGHDT and CDR2 is YYEEEE. The germline V and J ends were trimmed by 6 bases and 0 bases, with 13 bases remaining between them.

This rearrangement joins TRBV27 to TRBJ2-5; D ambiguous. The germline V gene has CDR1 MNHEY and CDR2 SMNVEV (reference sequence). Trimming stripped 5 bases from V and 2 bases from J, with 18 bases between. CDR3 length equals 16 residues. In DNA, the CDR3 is TGTGCCAGCAGTCCACTTCCGGTTTTGAGGCAAGAGACCCAGTACTTC. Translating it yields CASSPLPVLRQETQYF.

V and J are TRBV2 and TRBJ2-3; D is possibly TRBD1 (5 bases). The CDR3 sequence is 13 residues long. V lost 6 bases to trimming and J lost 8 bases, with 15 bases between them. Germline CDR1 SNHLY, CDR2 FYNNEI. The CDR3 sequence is CASRTVLGGTQYF. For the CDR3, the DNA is TGTGCCAGCAGGACAGTCCTGGGCGGTACGCAGTATTTT. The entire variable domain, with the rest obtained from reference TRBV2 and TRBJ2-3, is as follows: EPEVTQTPSHQVTQMGQEVILRCVPISNHLYFYWYRQILGQKVEFLVSFYNNEISEKSEIFDDQFSVERPDGSNFTLKIRSTKLEDSAMYFCASRTVLGGTQYFGPGTRLTVL.

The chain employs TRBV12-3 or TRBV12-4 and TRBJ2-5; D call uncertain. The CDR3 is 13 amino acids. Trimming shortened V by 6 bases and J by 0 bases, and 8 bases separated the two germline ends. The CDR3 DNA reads TGTGCCAGCAGGGAAATGTACCAAGAGACCCAGTACTTC. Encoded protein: CASREMYQETQYF.

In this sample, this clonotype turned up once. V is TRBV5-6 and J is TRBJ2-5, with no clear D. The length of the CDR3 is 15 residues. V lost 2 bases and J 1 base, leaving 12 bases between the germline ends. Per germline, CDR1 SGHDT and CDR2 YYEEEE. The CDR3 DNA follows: TGTGCCAGCAGCTTCGACAAGCTAACCCAAGAGACCCAGTACTTC. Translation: CASSFDKLTQETQYF.

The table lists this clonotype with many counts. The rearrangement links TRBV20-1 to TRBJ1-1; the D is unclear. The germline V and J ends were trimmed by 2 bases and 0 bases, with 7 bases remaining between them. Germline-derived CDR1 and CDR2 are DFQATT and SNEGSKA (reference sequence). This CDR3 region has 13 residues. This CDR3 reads CSARRGMNTEAFF. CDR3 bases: TGCAGTGCTAGAAGAGGGATGAACACTGAAGCTTTCTTT.

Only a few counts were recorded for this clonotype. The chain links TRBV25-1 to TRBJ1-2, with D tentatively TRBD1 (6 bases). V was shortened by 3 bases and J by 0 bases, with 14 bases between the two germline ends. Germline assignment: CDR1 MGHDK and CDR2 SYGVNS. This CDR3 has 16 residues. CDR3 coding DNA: TGTGCCAGCAGTGATAGGGGGGCGGCGGCTAACTATGGCTACACCTTC. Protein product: CASSDRGAAANYGYTF.

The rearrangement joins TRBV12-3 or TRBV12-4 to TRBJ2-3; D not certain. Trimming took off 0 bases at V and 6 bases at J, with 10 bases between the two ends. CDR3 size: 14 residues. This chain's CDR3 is CASSLALTDDTQYF. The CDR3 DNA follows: TGTGCCAGCAGTTTAGCGCTAACGGACGATACGCAGTATTTT.

In DNA form, the CDR3 reads TGTGCCAGCAGCTTAGACCCTAGCGGGAGGGTAGATACGCAGTATTTT. This codes for CASSLDPSGRVDTQYF. This chain joins TRBV11-2 and TRBJ2-3; 12 bases fit TRBD2. The CDR3 runs 16 residues. V was clipped by 0 bases and J by 5 bases; unmatched bases: 3. The germline V gene encodes CDR1 SGHAT and CDR2 FQNNGV.

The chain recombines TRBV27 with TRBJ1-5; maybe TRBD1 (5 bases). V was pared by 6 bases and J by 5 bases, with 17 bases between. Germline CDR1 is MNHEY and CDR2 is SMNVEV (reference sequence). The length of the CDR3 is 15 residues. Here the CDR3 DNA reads TGTGCCAGCAGCCCGAGGGGTACTCCGGATCAGCCCCAGCATTTT. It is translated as CASSPRGTPDQPQHF.

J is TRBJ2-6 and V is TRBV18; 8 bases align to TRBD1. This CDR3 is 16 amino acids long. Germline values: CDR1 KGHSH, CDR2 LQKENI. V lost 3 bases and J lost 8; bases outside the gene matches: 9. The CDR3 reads CASSPIDRGPTNVLTF. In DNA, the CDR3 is TGTGCCAGCTCACCCATAGACAGGGGACCCACCAACGTCCTGACTTTC.

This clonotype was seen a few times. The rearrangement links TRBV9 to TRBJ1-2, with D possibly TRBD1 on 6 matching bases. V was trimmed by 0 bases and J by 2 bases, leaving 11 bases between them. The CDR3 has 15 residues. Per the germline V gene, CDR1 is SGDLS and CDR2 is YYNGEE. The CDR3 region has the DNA TGTGCCAGCAGCGTAGCCGGGGGCCTAAACTATGGCTACACCTTC. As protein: CASSVAGGLNYGYTF. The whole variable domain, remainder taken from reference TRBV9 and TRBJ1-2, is DSGVTQTPKHLITATGQRVTLRCSPRSGDLSVYWYQQSLDQGLQFLIQYYNGEERAKGNILERFSAQQFPDLHSELNLSSLELGDSALYFCASSVAGGLNYGYTFGSGTRLTVV.

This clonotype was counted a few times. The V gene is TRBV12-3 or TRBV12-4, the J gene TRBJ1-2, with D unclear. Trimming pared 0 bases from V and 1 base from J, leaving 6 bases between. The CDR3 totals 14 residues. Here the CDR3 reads CASSLAVSNYGYTF. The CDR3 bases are TGTGCCAGCAGTTTAGCGGTCAGTAACTATGGCTACACCTTC.

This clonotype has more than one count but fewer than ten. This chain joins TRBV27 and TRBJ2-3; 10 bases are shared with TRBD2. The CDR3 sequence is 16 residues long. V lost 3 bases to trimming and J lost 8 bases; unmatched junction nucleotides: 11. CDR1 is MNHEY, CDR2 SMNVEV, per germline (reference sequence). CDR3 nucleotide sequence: TGTGCCAGCAGTTTCTTAAGCGGGAGGGCCCTCGGTACGCAGTATTTT. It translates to CASSFLSGRALGTQYF.

The CDR3 DNA sequence: TGCAGCGTGAGGGGGCGACAGGTTGAAAAGCAGTACTTC. Its protein is CSVRGRQVEKQYF. The chain uses TRBV29-1 and TRBJ2-7; the match to TRBD1 covers 7 bases. The CDR3 has 13 amino acids. Losses at the gene ends were 6 bases for V and 8 bases for J; bases not matched to a gene: 13. The germline CDR1 and CDR2 sequences are SQVTM and ANQGSEA.

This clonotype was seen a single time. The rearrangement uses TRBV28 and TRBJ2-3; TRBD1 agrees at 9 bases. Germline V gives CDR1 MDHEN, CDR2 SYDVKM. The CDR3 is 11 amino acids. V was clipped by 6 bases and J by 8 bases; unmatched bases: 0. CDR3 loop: CASRDRGTQYF. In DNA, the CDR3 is TGTGCCAGCAGGGACAGGGGTACGCAGTATTTT.

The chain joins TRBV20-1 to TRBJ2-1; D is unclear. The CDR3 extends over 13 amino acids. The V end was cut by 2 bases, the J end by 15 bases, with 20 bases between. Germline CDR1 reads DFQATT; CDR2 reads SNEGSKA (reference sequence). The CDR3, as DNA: TGCAGTGCTAGACCTCGGGCCAATAGACTGGCGTTCTTC. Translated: CSARPRANRLAFF.

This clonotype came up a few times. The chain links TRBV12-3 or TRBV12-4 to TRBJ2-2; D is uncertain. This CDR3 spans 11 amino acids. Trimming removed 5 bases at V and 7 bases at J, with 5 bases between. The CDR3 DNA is TGTGCCAGCAGTCCGGTCGGGGAGCTGTTTTTT. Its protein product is CASSPVGELFF.

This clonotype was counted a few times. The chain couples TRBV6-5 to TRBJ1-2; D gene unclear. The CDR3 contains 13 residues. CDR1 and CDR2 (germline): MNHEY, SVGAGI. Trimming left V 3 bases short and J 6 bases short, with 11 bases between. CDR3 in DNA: TGTGCCAGCAGTTATGCGGCCGGGGATGGCTACACCTTC. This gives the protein CASSYAAGDGYTF.

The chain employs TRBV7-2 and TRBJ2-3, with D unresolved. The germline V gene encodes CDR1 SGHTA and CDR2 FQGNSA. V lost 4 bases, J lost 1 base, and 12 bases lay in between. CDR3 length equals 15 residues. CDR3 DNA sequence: TGTGCCAGCAGCTATGCGTCGCGGCGCACAGATACGCAGTATTTT. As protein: CASSYASRRTDTQYF.